A single sample gave rise to the 32 T cell receptor beta chains below, sequenced in a study of blood T cell repertoires in COVID-19. Clones were sequenced by immunoSEQ multiplex PCR, and TCRdb holds only the in-frame ones, with some missing. The table records roughly 290,000 clones, about 85% of them present only once. Sequences were obtained from peripheral blood. These receptors originate from a human donor with COVID-19, enrolled during active disease. The donor label of this sample is uncertain.

The rearrangement links TRBV30 to TRBJ1-2; D is possibly TRBD1 (5 bases). Germline assignment: CDR1 GTSNPN and CDR2 SVGIG (reference sequence). V was cut by 5 bases and J by 0 bases, with 16 bases left in between. The CDR3 loop spans 15 amino acids. This CDR3 is CAWAGDQPSNYGYTF. The DNA of the CDR3 is TGTGCCTGGGCGGGGGACCAACCTTCTAACTATGGCTACACCTTC. The full variable domain, completed using reference TRBV30 and TRBJ1-2, is SQTIHQWPATLVQPVGSPLSLECTVEGTSNPNLYWYRQAAGRGLQLLFYSVGIGQISSEVPQNLSASRPQDRQFILSSKKLLLSDSGFYLCAWAGDQPSNYGYTFGSGTRLTVV.

This chain links TRBV30 with TRBJ2-2; 9 nucleotides line up with TRBD1. J gave up 4 bases and V 3 bases, and 6 bases lay outside the gene matches. CDR1 is GTSNPN and CDR2 is SVGIG in the germline V gene (reference sequence). This CDR3 comprises 15 residues. CDR3 bases: TGTGCCTGGAGCGCGGGACAGGGTATCACCGGGGAGCTGTTTTTT. Amino acids: CAWSAGQGITGELFF.

The rearrangement joins TRBV7-2 to TRBJ2-3; 9 bases map to TRBD2. V shed 3 bases, J shed 2 bases, and the junction held 6 bases outside the gene matches. CDR3 length: 16 amino acids. Germline assignment: CDR1 SGHTA and CDR2 FQGNSA. The CDR3 DNA reads as TGTACCAGCAGCTTTTATAGCGGGAGAATCACAGATACGCAGTATTTT. Its protein is CTSSFYSGRITDTQYF.

The rearrangement joins TRBV5-1 to TRBJ2-2; 7 bases are shared with TRBD1. The length of the CDR3 is 15 residues. Germline V gives CDR1 SGHRS, CDR2 YFSETQ. The junction had 5 bases not matched to a gene; V was cut back by 2 bases and J by 4 bases. DNA for the CDR3: TGCGCCAGCAGCTTAGGGGGCCACGGCACCGGGGAGCTGTTTTTT. As protein: CASSLGGHGTGELFF.

V usage is TRBV28 and J usage is TRBJ1-2; 7 bases are a match to TRBD1. V gave up 6 bases and J gave up 2 bases; unmatched junction bases: 6. Germline V gene data show CDR1 as MDHEN and CDR2 as SYDVKM. The CDR3 extends over 14 amino acids. In DNA, the CDR3 is TGTGCCAGCAGCACCGGGACAGCAAACTATGGCTACACCTTC. Translation: CASSTGTANYGYTF.

This clone occurred once. The V and J genes are TRBV9 and TRBJ2-3, with 8 positions matching TRBD2. This CDR3 region has 15 residues. Per the germline V gene, CDR1 is SGDLS and CDR2 is YYNGEE. V dropped 3 bases and J dropped 1; count of bases not matched to a gene: 4. CDR3 coding DNA: TGTGCCAGCAGCGCCTTAGCGGGGCGCACAGATACGCAGTATTTT. Its translation is CASSALAGRTDTQYF.

The chain couples TRBV19 to TRBJ1-3; a possible D gene is TRBD1 (6 bases). The germline V gene has CDR1 LNHDA and CDR2 SQIVND (reference sequence). Trimming took off 5 bases at V and 0 bases at J, with 17 bases between the two ends. CDR3 length equals 17 residues. The CDR3 DNA reads TGTGCCAGTAGTCCCCGTTGGACAGAATTCTCTGGAAACACCATATATTTT. It encodes CASSPRWTEFSGNTIYF.

The chain couples TRBV6-5 to TRBJ1-2; TRBD1 matches 7 bases. The length of the CDR3 is 13 residues. The germline gives CDR1 MNHEY, CDR2 SVGAGI. Trimming at V came to 5 bases and at J to 9 bases, leaving 9 bases not matched to a gene. This CDR3 reads CASSPSGQVRYTF. CDR3 DNA sequence: TGTGCCAGCAGTCCTTCTGGACAGGTTCGCTACACCTTC.

The rearrangement uses TRBV29-1 and TRBJ2-7; D is perhaps TRBD2 (7 bases). V was clipped by 2 bases and J by 5 bases, with 13 bases between them. The CDR3 extends over 13 amino acids. Germline V gene sequence: CDR1 SQVTM, CDR2 ANQGSEA. CDR3 sequence (DNA): TGCAGCGTTGAACCACAGGGAGGGGACGAGCAGTACTTC. Translated: CSVEPQGGDEQYF.

The rearrangement links TRBV5-1 to TRBJ1-5; D may be TRBD1 (6 bases). V was shortened by 4 bases and J by 5 bases, with 16 bases between the two germline ends. The CDR3 covers 15 residues. The germline CDR1 and CDR2 sequences are SGHRS and YFSETQ. The CDR3 loop reads CASSPGTNRDQPQHF. The DNA for the CDR3 is TGCGCCAGCAGCCCTGGGACCAACAGGGATCAGCCCCAGCATTTT.

This clone was counted only a few times. This CDR3 is CASSPERTYGYTF. In DNA form, the CDR3 reads TGTGCCAGCAGTCCCGAGCGGACGTATGGCTACACCTTC. J is TRBJ1-2 and V is TRBV12-3 or TRBV12-4; D gene uncertain. The germline V and J ends were trimmed by 5 bases and 5 bases, with 12 bases remaining between them. CDR3 length: 13 residues.

The chain is built from TRBV5-1 and TRBJ2-3, with 9 bases identical to TRBD1. CDR3 length: 16 residues. CDR1 is SGHRS, CDR2 YFSETQ, per germline. Trimming took 4 bases from V and 4 from J; bases not matched to a gene: 10. Written as DNA, the CDR3 is TGCGCCAGCAGCGAGGGCGGGACAGGGTCGTCAGATACGCAGTATTTT. It yields the protein CASSEGGTGSSDTQYF.

This chain joins TRBV19 and TRBJ2-7; TRBD1 matches at 8 bases. The CDR3 covers 12 residues. Germline CDR1 reads LNHDA; CDR2 reads SQIVND (reference sequence). V lost 6 bases, J lost 3 bases, and 1 base stayed unmatched. This CDR3 is CASRDRVYEQYF. CDR3 nucleotide sequence: TGTGCCAGTAGGGACAGGGTCTACGAGCAGTACTTC.

V usage is TRBV5-6 and J usage is TRBJ1-4; D possibly corresponds to TRBD1 (5 bases). The CDR3 runs 14 residues. Deletions cut 1 base from V and 5 bases from J, with 9 bases between. Germline CDR1 reads SGHDT; CDR2 reads YYEEEE. The chain's CDR3 is CASSLREGNEKLFF. The CDR3, as DNA: TGTGCCAGCAGCTTGAGGGAGGGGAATGAAAAACTGTTTTTT.

The genes are TRBV15 and TRBJ1-4; 7 nucleotides match TRBD1. V was clipped by 4 bases and J by 7 bases; unmatched bases: 9. The CDR3 runs to 15 residues. Germline-derived CDR1 and CDR2 are LNHNV and YYDKDF (reference sequence). CDR3 amino acids: CATSTVRGQGEKLFF. The CDR3 nucleotides read TGTGCCACCAGCACAGTGAGGGGGCAGGGTGAAAAACTGTTTTTT.

The chain combines TRBV4-2 with TRBJ1-2, with D possibly being TRBD1 (5 bases). The length of the CDR3 is 16 residues. Germline CDR1 LGHNA, CDR2 YNFKEQ. V was pared by 1 base and J by 0 bases, with 12 bases between. The DNA for the CDR3 is TGTGCCAGCAGCCAAGCCGCGGGGACCTCTAACTATGGCTACACCTTC. Amino acid sequence: CASSQAAGTSNYGYTF.

J is TRBJ1-4 and V is TRBV25-1; 9 bases map to TRBD1. V lost 2 bases, J lost 6 bases, and 1 base stayed unmatched. CDR1 and CDR2 (germline): MGHDK, SYGVNS. There are 14 residues in the CDR3. CDR3 sequence: CASSEGTGYEKLFF. The CDR3 bases are TGTGCCAGCAGTGAAGGGACAGGGTATGAAAAACTGTTTTTT.

The gene calls are TRBV7-9 and TRBJ2-7; 7 bases are shared with TRBD2. This CDR3 region has 14 residues. J gave up 4 bases and V 5 bases, and 8 bases lay outside the gene matches. Germline V gene lookup returns CDR1 SEHNR and CDR2 FQNEAQ (reference sequence). The CDR3 coding sequence is TGTGCCAGCAGCACGGCCGGACTAGTTTACGAGCAGTACTTC. Encoded protein: CASSTAGLVYEQYF.

This CDR3 is CASSLNGRNEQFF. In DNA form, the CDR3 reads TGTGCCAGCAGCCTCAACGGGAGGAATGAGCAGTTCTTC. The V call is TRBV11-3, the J call TRBJ2-1; 7 nucleotides align to TRBD2. CDR1 SGHNT and CDR2 YENEEA come from the germline V gene. The V gene end was trimmed by 5 bases and the J gene end by 7 bases; junction bases not matched to a gene: 5. The CDR3 extends over 13 amino acids.

At least ten counts were recorded for this clone. This chain uses TRBV6-2 or TRBV6-3 with TRBJ2-1; 11 nucleotides agree with TRBD2. Per germline, CDR1 MNHEY and CDR2 SVGEGT. This CDR3 contains 19 residues. V dropped 2 bases and J dropped 3; count of bases not matched to a gene: 12. CDR3 nucleotide sequence: TGTGCCAGCAGTTACGGGATGACCGGGACTAGCGGAATCTACAATGAGCAGTTCTTC. Its translation: CASSYGMTGTSGIYNEQFF.

The chain employs TRBV18 and TRBJ1-3; no definite D call. Trimming removed 3 bases from V and 4 bases from J, with 13 bases in between. This CDR3 comprises 15 residues. The germline gives CDR1 KGHSH, CDR2 LQKENI. CDR3 in DNA: TGTGCCAGCTCACCCCGACAAACCAGCGGAAACACCATATATTTT. It codes for CASSPRQTSGNTIYF.

The chain carries TRBV5-1 and TRBJ1-4, with D perhaps TRBD1 (5 bases). Germline V gene data show CDR1 as SGHRS and CDR2 as YFSETQ. The V end lost 0 bases, the J end lost 5 bases, and 17 bases lay between the germline ends. The CDR3 contains 17 residues. The CDR3 spells CASSLGPQGGSNEKLFF. CDR3 nucleotide sequence: TGCGCCAGCAGCTTGGGCCCCCAGGGAGGGAGCAATGAAAAACTGTTTTTT.

The chain uses TRBV6-6 and TRBJ2-7; tentative D call: TRBD1 (6 bases). The CDR3 extends over 14 amino acids. V lost 6 bases and J lost 6, with 18 bases in between. Germline-derived CDR1 and CDR2 are MNHNY and SVGAGI (reference sequence). CDR3 in DNA: TGTGCCAGCAGAGGGCCAGGGGAAATTTCCGAGCAGTACTTC. It encodes CASRGPGEISEQYF.

Regarding this clone: The junction differs from germline at one of its ends, possibly a read error. The V call is TRBV18, the J call TRBJ1-6; unclear D gene. The CDR3 consists of 14 residues. Germline V CDR1 and CDR2: KGHSH, LQKENI. CDR3 bases: TGTGCCAGCTCCCCACCCTTACCCGGTTCACCCCTCCACTTT. Translated, it gives CASSPPLPGSPLHF. Combining the CDR3 with reference TRBV18 and TRBJ1-6 gives the whole variable domain NAGVMQNPRHLVRRRGQEARLRCSPMKGHSHVYWYRQLPEEGLKFMVYLQKENIIDESGMPKERFSAEFPKEGPSILRIQQVVRGDSAAYFCASSPPLPGSPLHFGNGTRLTVT.

The chain couples TRBV27 to TRBJ1-6; D may be TRBD1 (5 bases). Trimming removed 2 bases from V and 3 bases from J, with 8 bases in between. The germline gives CDR1 MNHEY, CDR2 SMNVEV (reference sequence). There are 15 residues in the CDR3. For the CDR3, the DNA is TGTGCCAGCAGTTTAGGGAGGGGCTATAATTCACCCCTCCACTTT. Amino acids: CASSLGRGYNSPLHF.

The V call is TRBV19, the J call TRBJ1-1; 9 bases map to TRBD1. Germline assignment: CDR1 LNHDA and CDR2 SQIVND (reference sequence). The CDR3 extends over 15 amino acids. V lost 5 bases to trimming and J lost 5 bases; unmatched junction nucleotides: 9. The CDR3 bases are TGTGCCAGTAGTCACTCCACAGGGGGCTTGACTGAAGCTTTCTTT. As protein: CASSHSTGGLTEAFF.

The gene calls are TRBV27 and TRBJ1-5; D call uncertain. The CDR3 has 14 amino acids. CDR1 and CDR2 from the germline V gene are MNHEY and SMNVEV (reference sequence). The germline V and J ends were trimmed by 6 bases and 3 bases, with 12 bases remaining between them. This CDR3 reads CASSLREANQPQHF. CDR3 DNA: TGTGCCAGCAGCCTCCGCGAGGCCAATCAGCCCCAGCATTTT.

The J gene is TRBJ2-7, the V gene TRBV5-4; a weak D match, TRBD2 (5 bases). This CDR3 contains 14 residues. The ends were cut back, 5 bases at V and 0 bases at J, with 12 bases in the middle. CDR1 is SGHNT and CDR2 is YYREEE in the germline V gene (reference sequence). The DNA of the CDR3 is TGTGCCAGCAGGCAGGACTGGAGCTCCTACGAGCAGTACTTC. Translating gives CASRQDWSSYEQYF.

This clone was detected once. J is TRBJ2-1 and V is TRBV2; 12 bases line up with TRBD2. CDR3 length: 15 residues. V dropped 6 bases and J dropped 6; count of bases not matched to a gene: 6. Germline assignment: CDR1 SNHLY and CDR2 FYNNEI. For the CDR3, the DNA is TGTGCCAGCAGCCGACTAGCGGGAGAGGTCAATGAGCAGTTCTTC. This sequence encodes CASSRLAGEVNEQFF.

CDR3 sequence reads: CASSLAPSRARNTEAFF. The CDR3 DNA sequence: TGTGCCAGCAGCTTAGCTCCGAGCAGGGCCAGGAACACTGAAGCTTTCTTT. The rearrangement links TRBV11-2 to TRBJ1-1, with D possibly matching TRBD1 (5 bases). Germline CDR1 reads SGHAT; CDR2 reads FQNNGV. The CDR3 runs 17 residues. V lost 1 base, J lost 1 base, and 16 bases lay in between.

The count of this clone is one. This chain connects TRBV2 to TRBJ2-7, with TRBD2 matching 9 bases. The CDR3 loop spans 14 amino acids. The germline V gene encodes CDR1 SNHLY and CDR2 FYNNEI. V shed 5 bases and J 7 bases; nucleotides not matched to a gene: 9. Written as DNA, the CDR3 is TGTGCCAGCAGTTGGACTAGCGACTCGCGTGAGCAGTACTTC. This gives the protein CASSWTSDSREQYF.

This clone has more than one count but fewer than ten. The rearrangement links TRBV3-1 (or the pseudogene TRBV3-2) to TRBJ1-5; a weak D match, TRBD1 (6 bases). V was clipped by 2 bases and J by 4 bases, with 12 bases between them. This CDR3 has 15 amino acids. CDR1 LGHDT and CDR2 YNNKEL come from the germline V gene (reference sequence). As DNA, the CDR3 is TGTGCCAGCAGCCAATCGGCAGGGGCTAATCAGCCCCAGCATTTT. It yields the protein CASSQSAGANQPQHF.